What follows are 25 T cell receptor beta chains derived from one specimen sequenced in a study of T cell responses to AZD1222 COVID-19 vaccine. The table came from immunoSEQ multiplex PCR; TCRdb's copy has only in-frame clones and leaves some out. In the table there are about 130,000 clones, roughly 90% of which are singletons. Sequenced here: peripheral blood, sampled 28 days after the second AZD1222 dose. These receptors were collected from an adult who received the AZD1222 COVID-19 vaccine.

The CDR3 loop reads CASSPGLAGSEQFF. The CDR3 bases are TGCGCCAGCAGCCCTGGACTAGCGGGAAGTGAGCAGTTCTTC. The chain is built from TRBV5-1 and TRBJ2-1, with TRBD2 matching 12 bases. Per germline, CDR1 SGHRS and CDR2 YFSETQ. This CDR3 has 14 amino acids. V lost 4 bases to trimming and J lost 9 bases; unmatched junction nucleotides: 5.

The rearrangement links TRBV5-1 to TRBJ2-5; 8 nucleotides line up with TRBD2. This CDR3 comprises 17 residues. The V gene end was trimmed by 3 bases and the J gene end by 2 bases; junction bases not matched to a gene: 12. Looked up from germline, CDR1 is SGHRS and CDR2 is YFSETQ. This CDR3 reads CASSWAPGGQTQETQYF. For the CDR3, the DNA is TGCGCCAGCAGCTGGGCTCCGGGGGGGCAGACTCAAGAGACCCAGTACTTC.

The J gene is TRBJ2-7, the V gene TRBV30, with 13 bases lining up with TRBD2. Germline assignment: CDR1 GTSNPN and CDR2 SVGIG (reference sequence). The V and J ends lost 0 bases and 2 bases, in that order; junction bases with no gene match: 10. CDR3 size: 18 residues. DNA of the CDR3: TGTGCCTGGAGTGTTGGGACTAGCGGGGTAGGTGGGACCTACGAGCAGTACTTC. This translates into CAWSVGTSGVGGTYEQYF. The whole variable domain, filled in from reference TRBV30 and TRBJ2-7, reads SQTIHQWPATLVQPVGSPLSLECTVEGTSNPNLYWYRQAAGRGLQLLFYSVGIGQISSEVPQNLSASRPQDRQFILSSKKLLLSDSGFYLCAWSVGTSGVGGTYEQYFGPGTRLTVT.

This chain's CDR3 is CAWSGTGSGIQYF. In DNA form, the CDR3 reads TGTGCCTGGAGTGGGACAGGGTCAGGCATTCAGTACTTC. This chain joins TRBV30 and TRBJ2-4, with 8 bases identical to TRBD1. There are 13 residues in the CDR3. CDR1 is GTSNPN, CDR2 SVGIG, per germline (reference sequence). V shed 1 base and J 9 bases; nucleotides not matched to a gene: 5.

This chain links TRBV29-1 with TRBJ2-3; D call uncertain. The CDR3 is made up of 12 amino acids. The V end lost 0 bases, the J end lost 4 bases, and 5 bases lay between the germline ends. In germline, CDR1 is SQVTM, CDR2 ANQGSEA. CDR3 sequence reads: CSVEDAPDTQYF. The CDR3 DNA sequence: TGCAGCGTTGAAGACGCTCCAGATACGCAGTATTTT.

This chain links TRBV9 with TRBJ1-5; D is unclear. This CDR3 is 14 amino acids long. Germline values: CDR1 SGDLS, CDR2 YYNGEE. Trimming took 0 bases from V and 6 from J, leaving 10 bases between them. The CDR3 DNA reads as TGTGCCAGCAGCGTAGAAGGCGAGGGTCAGCCCCAGCATTTT. This translates into CASSVEGEGQPQHF.

This rearrangement joins TRBV12-5 to TRBJ2-5, with D possibly TRBD2 on 5 matching bases. Trimming shortened V by 7 bases and J by 4 bases, and 13 bases separated the two germline ends. Germline V gives CDR1 LGHNT, CDR2 FRNRAP. This CDR3 has 13 amino acids. DNA for the CDR3: TGTGCTAGTGCCCCAAGTCGGGGAGAGACCCAGTACTTC. Translation gives CASAPSRGETQYF.

The J gene is TRBJ2-5, the V gene TRBV4-1, with D tentatively TRBD1 (5 bases). The CDR3 totals 14 residues. V lost 1 base and J 2 bases, leaving 8 bases between the germline ends. In germline, CDR1 is MGHRA, CDR2 YSYEKL. The CDR3 DNA follows: TGCGCCAGCAGCCAAGTGCCAGGGCAAGAGACCCAGTACTTC. Translating gives CASSQVPGQETQYF.

The J gene is TRBJ2-3, the V gene TRBV7-8; D unresolved. This CDR3 is 12 amino acids long. Trimming shortened V by 5 bases and J by 7 bases, and 10 bases separated the two germline ends. Per germline, CDR1 SGHVS and CDR2 FQNEAQ. This CDR3 is CASSPAAHTQYF. The CDR3 DNA is TGTGCCAGCAGCCCCGCAGCGCATACGCAGTATTTT.

J is TRBJ1-3 and V is TRBV6-5; 7 bases match TRBD1. The CDR3 is made up of 14 amino acids. With 6 bases clipped from V and 1 base from J, the junction kept 3 bases outside the gene matches. Germline CDR1 is MNHEY and CDR2 is SVGAGI. CDR3 bases: TGTGCCAGCAGCACGACAGGGTCTGGAAACACCATATATTTT. Its translation: CASSTTGSGNTIYF.

This chain connects TRBV6-5 to TRBJ1-5; TRBD1 matches at 7 bases. Germline loops: CDR1 MNHEY, CDR2 SVGAGI. V lost 2 bases and J lost 7; bases outside the gene matches: 8. This CDR3 spans 15 amino acids. CDR3 protein: CASSYSARGHQPQHF. The CDR3 DNA follows: TGTGCCAGCAGTTACAGCGCGAGGGGGCACCAGCCCCAGCATTTT.

This chain's CDR3 is CSGGGSPGDTQYF. The CDR3 DNA sequence: TGCAGCGGCGGCGGGTCACCAGGGGATACGCAGTATTTT. V usage is TRBV29-1 and J usage is TRBJ2-3; D may be TRBD1 or TRBD2 (5 bases each). The CDR3 is 13 residues long. CDR1 is SQVTM, CDR2 ANQGSEA, per germline. Trimming cost V 7 bases and J 6 bases, with 17 bases left between them.

The chain uses TRBV6-5 and TRBJ1-1; the D is unclear. Trimming shortened V by 5 bases and J by 6 bases, and 10 bases separated the two germline ends. The CDR3 contains 12 residues. Germline CDR1 is MNHEY and CDR2 is SVGAGI. CDR3 residues: CASSLPMAEAFF. Written as DNA, the CDR3 is TGTGCCAGCAGTCTTCCCATGGCTGAAGCTTTCTTT.

V and J are TRBV5-5 and TRBJ1-1; no definite D call. Germline CDR1 and CDR2: SGHKS and YYEKEE (reference sequence). CDR3 size: 15 residues. The germline V and J ends were trimmed by 4 bases and 3 bases, with 16 bases remaining between them. CDR3 sequence: CASSVDSNWDTEAFF. The CDR3 region has the DNA TGTGCCAGCAGCGTTGACTCGAATTGGGACACTGAAGCTTTCTTT.

The chain recombines TRBV18 with TRBJ1-6; the D gene is possibly TRBD1 (5 bases). Germline-derived CDR1 and CDR2 are KGHSH and LQKENI. Trimming removed 2 bases at V and 5 bases at J, with 10 bases between. The CDR3 totals 15 residues. The CDR3 DNA is TGTGCCAGCTCACCAGGGGCGGGGAATAATTCACCCCTCCACTTT. Translating gives CASSPGAGNNSPLHF.

V usage is TRBV28 and J usage is TRBJ1-5, with 10 positions matching TRBD1. This CDR3 has 15 residues. J was trimmed by 6 bases and V by 5 bases; bases with no gene match: 7. Per the germline V gene, CDR1 is MDHEN and CDR2 is SYDVKM. CDR3 residues: CASSPGDRGSQPQHF. CDR3 coding DNA: TGTGCCAGCAGTCCGGGGGACAGGGGATCTCAGCCCCAGCATTTT. Using reference TRBV28 and TRBJ1-5 for the parts outside the CDR3, the full variable domain is DVKVTQSSRYLVKRTGEKVFLECVQDMDHENMFWYRQDPGLGLRLIYFSYDVKMKEKGDIPEGYSVSREKKERFSLILESASTNQTSMYLCASSPGDRGSQPQHFGDGTRLSIL.

V is TRBV4-2 and J is TRBJ2-1; 11 nucleotides agree with TRBD2. The CDR3 has 15 residues. The germline gives CDR1 LGHNA, CDR2 YNFKEQ. After removal of 1 base from V and 9 bases from J, the junction contained 5 bases not matched to a gene. The CDR3 reads CASSQAGTSGLEQFF. The DNA for the CDR3 is TGTGCCAGCAGCCAAGCGGGGACTAGCGGACTTGAGCAGTTCTTC.

The rearrangement links TRBV5-6 to TRBJ1-5; no definite D call. The V gene lost 2 bases and the J gene lost 5 bases, with 11 bases spanning the gap. CDR1 is SGHDT and CDR2 is YYEEEE in the germline V gene. The CDR3 extends over 14 amino acids. The CDR3 here is CASSLTGRYQPQHF. CDR3 sequence (DNA): TGTGCCAGCAGCTTAACTGGGAGATATCAGCCCCAGCATTTT.

CDR3 DNA sequence: TGTGCCAGCTCACCAGTAAAAGAGGGTTACAATGAGCAGTTCTTC. Its protein is CASSPVKEGYNEQFF. This chain joins TRBV18 and TRBJ2-1; TRBD2 might be the D (5 bases). Trimming removed 2 bases from V and 4 bases from J, with 12 bases in between. Germline loops: CDR1 KGHSH, CDR2 LQKENI. The CDR3 extends over 15 amino acids.

The rearrangement links TRBV2 to TRBJ2-2; no clear D. The V end lost 7 bases, the J end lost 0 bases, and 3 bases lay between the germline ends. Germline assignment: CDR1 SNHLY and CDR2 FYNNEI. The length of the CDR3 is 12 residues. As DNA, the CDR3 is TGTGCCAGCACTGCGAACACCGGGGAGCTGTTTTTT. This sequence encodes CASTANTGELFF.

This clone appeared once. The V gene is TRBV19, the J gene TRBJ2-3; perhaps D is TRBD1 or TRBD2 (6 bases each). Trimming cost V 6 bases and J 3 bases, with 19 bases left between them. The CDR3 runs to 16 residues. Germline CDR1 is LNHDA and CDR2 is SQIVND (reference sequence). This CDR3 reads CASRSMEGVVTDTQYF. CDR3 coding DNA: TGTGCCAGTAGAAGTATGGAGGGGGTAGTAACAGATACGCAGTATTTT.

This chain uses TRBV5-8 with TRBJ1-6, with D hard to call. CDR1 and CDR2 (germline): SGHTS, YDEGEE. The CDR3 covers 13 residues. V lost 0 bases and J 10 bases, leaving 8 bases between the germline ends. The CDR3 loop reads CASSLERRSPLHF. As DNA, the CDR3 is TGTGCCAGCAGCTTGGAAAGAAGGTCACCCCTCCACTTT.

The CDR3 nucleotides are TGCGCCAGCAGCTTGGGTCCCGCCGACAATGAGCAGTTCTTC. Translation: CASSLGPADNEQFF. V and J are TRBV5-1 and TRBJ2-1; D ambiguous. The CDR3 consists of 14 residues. CDR1 and CDR2 (germline): SGHRS, YFSETQ. The ends were cut back, 0 bases at V and 5 bases at J, with 9 bases in the middle.

The chain employs TRBV11-2 and TRBJ2-4, with 8 bases identical to TRBD2. V trimming: 0 bases; J trimming: 9 bases; junction bases outside the gene matches: 7. Per the germline V gene, CDR1 is SGHAT and CDR2 is FQNNGV. The CDR3 sequence is 15 residues long. The CDR3 loop reads CASSLEPGTSGIQYF. The CDR3 DNA sequence: TGTGCCAGCAGCTTAGAACCCGGGACTAGTGGCATTCAGTACTTC. Complete variable domain (other parts from reference TRBV11-2 and TRBJ2-4): EAGVAQSPRYKIIEKRQSVAFWCNPISGHATLYWYQQILGQGPKLLIQFQNNGVVDDSQLPKDRFSAERLKGVDSTLKIQPAKLEDSAVYLCASSLEPGTSGIQYFGAGTRLSVL.

The chain links TRBV4-1 to TRBJ1-2; 7 nucleotides agree with TRBD1. The CDR3 sequence is 18 residues long. In germline, CDR1 is MGHRA, CDR2 YSYEKL. The junction had 14 bases not matched to a gene; V was cut back by 0 bases and J by 4 bases. The CDR3 loop reads CASSQEIRQGSWSYGYTF. CDR3 nucleotide sequence: TGCGCCAGCAGCCAAGAAATCCGACAGGGAAGCTGGTCCTATGGCTACACCTTC.